The source of this TCR beta chain is a study of identical twins. Study-level findings and limits: Whereas memory repertoires showed no such difference, abundant cord blood beta clonotypes carried fewer insertions.

TCRdb recomputed calls from the 5' RACE reads with MiXCR, one row per CDR3 protein. The table shows some 330,000 distinct CDR3 sequences, with approximately 9.1% occurring only once. Only healthy Caucasians were enrolled as donors. This clonotype was counted at least ten times. Its matching antigen is unknown. The TCR sequence derives from a woman aged 50 to 60 in good health. Material for sequencing was naive T cells sorted from blood.

The CDR3 spells CASSQVTSGSGNEQFF. For the CDR3, the DNA is TGCGCCAGCAGCCAAGTAACTAGCGGGAGTGGGAATGAGCAGTTCTTC. The J gene is TRBJ2-1, the V gene TRBV4-1, with TRBD2 matching over 11 bases. The V segment lost 1 base and the J segment 7 bases; nucleotides outside the gene matches: 6. This CDR3 comprises 16 residues. Germline V gene data show CDR1 as MGHRA and CDR2 as YSYEKL.